The sequence of this T cell receptor (beta chain) was determined in a study of graft-versus-host responses after intestinal transplantation. Looking at the study overall: Isolated intestinal, liver-intestinal, or multivisceral transplants had been given to the recipients. For two to four years after anti-thymocyte globulin induction, all recipients took tacrolimus and steroids. Study outcomes and limitations: Those patients showing graft-donor T cell macrochimerism displayed high graft-versus-host to host-versus-graft clonal ratios in allografts.

As for this clone: Its target is not known.

The CDR3 runs 19 residues. The germline gives CDR1 GTSNPN, CDR2 SVGIG (reference sequence). The ends lost 6 bases at V and 0 bases at J; junction bases unmatched: 14. TCRdb keeps only in-frame clones here, not all; method: immunoSEQ multiplex PCR. Of over 65,000 clones in the sample, around 92% were seen once. This TCR derives from a human donor who received an intestinal transplant. This chain links TRBV30 with TRBJ2-1; TRBD2 matches at 13 bases. Sequencing used unstimulated CD4+ T cells sorted from spleen or lymph node cells, obtained before intestinal transplant. CDR3 protein: CACRAFGLAGAFSYNEQFF. The CDR3 DNA follows: TGTGCCTGCCGCGCATTCGGACTAGCGGGGGCGTTCTCCTACAATGAGCAGTTCTTC.